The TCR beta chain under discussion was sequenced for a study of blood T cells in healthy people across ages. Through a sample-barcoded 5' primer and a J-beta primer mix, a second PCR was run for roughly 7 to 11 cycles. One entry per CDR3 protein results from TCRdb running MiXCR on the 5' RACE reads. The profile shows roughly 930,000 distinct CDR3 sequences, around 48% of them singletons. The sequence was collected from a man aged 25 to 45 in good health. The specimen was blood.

CDR3 protein: CASSPSPTFTDTQYF. In nucleotides, the CDR3 is TGTGCCAGCAGTCCATCCCCAACCTTCACAGATACGCAGTATTTT. The chain is built from TRBV6-5 and TRBJ2-3; D remains ambiguous. Between the trimmed V and J ends, which lost 5 bases and 2 bases, there was a span of 14 bases. CDR1 is MNHEY, CDR2 SVGAGI, per germline. The CDR3 runs to 15 residues.